Below are 16 T cell receptor beta chains sequenced from a single sample in a study of blood T cell repertoires in COVID-19. Profiling relied on immunoSEQ multiplex PCR, and the TCRdb table lists in-frame clones only, not all of them. The sample contains over 110,000 clones, 65% to 85% of which appear only once. Sample: peripheral blood. Receptors originate from a woman aged 60-70 years with acute or convalescent COVID-19.

This chain uses TRBV19 with TRBJ2-3; weak D call: TRBD2 (6 bases). Germline CDR1 LNHDA, CDR2 SQIVND (reference sequence). Trimming took off 5 bases at V and 7 bases at J, with 19 bases between the two ends. This CDR3 region has 15 residues. Written as DNA, the CDR3 is TGTGCCAGTAGTGGACCGGCGACTAGTGACTATACGCAGTATTTT. It is translated as CASSGPATSDYTQYF.

The chain uses TRBV5-1 and TRBJ2-5; D perhaps matches TRBD1 (5 bases). Trimming took 0 bases from V and 3 from J, leaving 21 bases between them. In germline, CDR1 is SGHRS, CDR2 YFSETQ. The CDR3 length is 18 residues. Here the CDR3 reads CASSLGALMTASKETQYF. In DNA form, the CDR3 reads TGCGCCAGCAGCTTGGGGGCCCTGATGACAGCCAGTAAAGAGACCCAGTACTTC.

V is TRBV20-1 and J is TRBJ2-3; a weak D match, TRBD2 (6 bases). From germline, CDR1 is DFQATT and CDR2 SNEGSKA (reference sequence). Deletions cut 3 bases from V and 2 bases from J, with 12 bases between. The CDR3 runs to 14 residues. This CDR3 reads CSASKVAATDTQYF. CDR3 coding DNA: TGCAGTGCTAGTAAGGTAGCGGCCACAGATACGCAGTATTTT.

The chain recombines TRBV7-9 with TRBJ2-7, with a weak D call TRBD1 (5 bases). CDR1 SEHNR and CDR2 FQNEAQ come from the germline V gene (reference sequence). The CDR3 consists of 13 residues. V was clipped by 0 bases and J by 6 bases, with 9 bases between them. Here the CDR3 DNA reads TGTGCCAGCAGCTTAGCCACAGGAACCGAGCAGTACTTC. Translated, it gives CASSLATGTEQYF.

V is TRBV11-2 and J is TRBJ2-1, with 10 nucleotides matching TRBD2. The CDR3 contains 14 residues. With V trimmed by 1 base and J by 12 bases, 6 bases remained unmatched. Germline CDR1 is SGHAT and CDR2 is FQNNGV. The CDR3 DNA reads TGTGCCAGCAGCTTAGGTTCTAGCGGGAGTAGGCAGTTCTTC. This codes for CASSLGSSGSRQFF.

The CDR3: CASSLTGGASTGELFF. The CDR3 DNA is TGCGCCAGCAGTTTGACAGGGGGCGCATCAACCGGGGAGCTGTTTTTT. This rearrangement joins TRBV5-1 to TRBJ2-2, with 10 bases identical to TRBD1. This CDR3 is built from 16 residues. The germline gives CDR1 SGHRS, CDR2 YFSETQ. V lost 5 bases and J lost 5; bases outside the gene matches: 9. Variable domain in full (rest from reference TRBV5-1 and TRBJ2-2): KAGVTQTPRYLIKTRGQQVTLSCSPISGHRSVSWYQQTPGQGLQFLFEYFSETQRNKGNFPGRFSGRQFSNSRSEMNVSTLELGDSALYLCASSLTGGASTGELFFGEGSRLTVL.

The chain recombines TRBV5-1 with TRBJ2-7; TRBD2 aligns across 8 bases. V trimming: 2 bases; J trimming: 0 bases; junction bases outside the gene matches: 13. The CDR3 has 18 amino acids. CDR1 SGHRS and CDR2 YFSETQ come from the germline V gene. In nucleotides, the CDR3 is TGCGCCAGCAGCTTATCCGCTAGCGGGCATCAGAGCTCCTACGAGCAGTACTTC. Translation: CASSLSASGHQSSYEQYF.

The J gene is TRBJ2-7, the V gene TRBV6-2 or TRBV6-3, with TRBD1 identical over 9 bases. The V gene end was trimmed by 3 bases and the J gene end by 2 bases; junction bases not matched to a gene: 14. The CDR3 length is 18 residues. Germline V gives CDR1 MNHEY, CDR2 SVGEGT. This CDR3 reads CASSYPLSRDRAAYEQYF. CDR3 nucleotide sequence: TGTGCCAGCAGTTATCCCCTATCTCGGGACAGGGCGGCCTACGAGCAGTACTTC.

The CDR3 coding sequence is TGTGCCAGCAGCGACAGGGGTCCTTTCAATCAGCCCCAGCATTTT. This gives the protein CASSDRGPFNQPQHF. The chain links TRBV6-5 to TRBJ1-5, with 8 nucleotides matching TRBD1. This CDR3 region has 15 residues. Germline assignment: CDR1 MNHEY and CDR2 SVGAGI. Unmatched junction bases numbered 7, after V lost 6 bases and J lost 3 bases.

The V gene is TRBV5-1, the J gene TRBJ2-1; 13 bases are a match to TRBD2. The germline CDR1 and CDR2 sequences are SGHRS and YFSETQ. V was pared by 1 base and J by 0 bases, with 7 bases of the junction left unmatched. The CDR3 has 19 residues. In DNA form, the CDR3 reads TGCGCCAGCAGCTTGTTTGGACTAGCGGGAGCATCCTCCTACAATGAGCAGTTCTTC. This translates into CASSLFGLAGASSYNEQFF.

This sequence joins TRBV5-1 and TRBJ2-1; 7 bases align to TRBD2. The germline V gene has CDR1 SGHRS and CDR2 YFSETQ. Germline trimming cut 0 bases from V and 7 bases from J; bases unmatched to any gene: 7. This CDR3 region has 15 residues. For the CDR3, the DNA is TGCGCCAGCAGCTTGGGGGAGGGCCGGATGAATGAGCAGTTCTTC. As protein: CASSLGEGRMNEQFF.

DNA for the CDR3: TGTGCCAGCAGCTTACAGGGACCCTACGAGCAGTACTTC. It specifies CASSLQGPYEQYF. This chain links TRBV6-5 with TRBJ2-7, with D perhaps TRBD1 (6 bases). The CDR3 contains 13 residues. The germline V gene encodes CDR1 MNHEY and CDR2 SVGAGI. Trimming took 6 bases from V and 2 from J, leaving 11 bases between them.

The chain joins TRBV28 to TRBJ1-6; no clear D. Germline loops: CDR1 MDHEN, CDR2 SYDVKM. This CDR3 has 12 amino acids. V lost 2 bases and J lost 6, with 2 bases in between. The chain's CDR3 is CASSLLNSPLHF. The CDR3 bases are TGTGCCAGCAGTTTACTTAATTCACCCCTCCACTTT. Variable domain in full (rest from reference TRBV28 and TRBJ1-6): DVKVTQSSRYLVKRTGEKVFLECVQDMDHENMFWYRQDPGLGLRLIYFSYDVKMKEKGDIPEGYSVSREKKERFSLILESASTNQTSMYLCASSLLNSPLHFGNGTRLTVT.

The rearrangement uses TRBV28 and TRBJ2-3; 8 bases fit TRBD2. J lost 2 bases, V lost 6 bases, and 7 bases had no gene match. This CDR3 contains 15 residues. CDR1 is MDHEN and CDR2 is SYDVKM in the germline V gene. The CDR3 spells CASSPLAAPTDTQYF. The CDR3 nucleotides read TGTGCCAGCAGCCCACTAGCGGCCCCCACAGATACGCAGTATTTT.

This clone was observed a few times. DNA of the CDR3: TGTGCCAGCAGCCAACTCTTGGGTAGCACGCTCAATGAGCAGTTCTTC. Amino acids: CASSQLLGSTLNEQFF. V usage is TRBV3-1 (or the pseudogene TRBV3-2) and J usage is TRBJ2-1; D call uncertain. The CDR3 has 16 residues. Trimming pared 2 bases from V and 6 bases from J, leaving 17 bases between. Germline lookup yields CDR1 LGHDT and CDR2 YNNKEL (reference sequence).

Regarding this clone: Its ends do not fully match the called genes, so a read error is possible. The CDR3 sequence is CASREALNTEAFF. The CDR3 coding sequence is TGTGCCAGCAGGGAAGCCTTGAACACTGAAGCTTTCTTT. This sequence joins TRBV2 and TRBJ1-1; D is unresolved. From germline, CDR1 is SNHLY and CDR2 FYNNEI. The CDR3 covers 13 residues. Looking up the rest from reference TRBV2 and TRBJ1-1 gives the full variable domain: EPEVTQTPSHQVTQMGQEVILRCVPISNHLYFYWYRQILGQKVEFLVSFYNNEISEKSEIFDDQFSVERPDGSNFTLKIRSTKLEDSAMYFCASREALNTEAFFGQGTRLTVV.